This T cell receptor beta chain was retrieved from a study of T cell repertoires in cytomegalovirus infection. The CDR3 is made up of 14 amino acids. Germline V CDR1 and CDR2: MNHNS, SASEGT. V was shortened by 3 bases and J by 3 bases, with 11 bases between the two germline ends. One entry per CDR3 protein, called by TCRdb with MiXCR from the reads. The repertoire holds approximately 730,000 distinct CDR3 sequences, with around 29% as singletons. In the case of this clonotype: Antigen: not known.

The receptor was isolated from a human donor in good health (CMV status not recorded). Some clones in this sample may be carry-over from other donors' samples. Sequenced here: cultured CD8+ T cells from PBMCs, sampled from culture after CMV antigen stimulation. The chain carries TRBV6-1 and TRBJ1-1; D may be TRBD1 (5 bases). CDR3 coding DNA: TGTGCCAGCAGTGAGTTCAGGGTTGACACTGAAGCTTTCTTT. It yields the protein CASSEFRVDTEAFF.